The subject of this entry is one TCR beta chain. Its antigen remains undetermined. A read error may produce the germline difference seen at one junction end. A patient counted as having stable Graves' hyperthyroidism if no progression to ophthalmopathy occurred over 18 months of follow-up. The hyperthyroidism patients were between 18 and 65 years old and newly diagnosed, with a disease duration of less than 2 months. Exclusion was applied to patients with uncontrolled infections, other autoimmune diseases, pregnancy or lactation. Diagnoses relied on clinical symptoms, serum thyroxine and TRAb, thyroid ultrasound and orbital computed tomography. PBMCs were isolated from about 10 ml of fresh peripheral blood by Ficoll-Paque density gradient centrifugation. Total RNA was extracted with Trizol reagent, and quality was checked on an Agilent 2100 Bioanalyzer. The data were obtained in a study of T cells in Graves' hyperthyroidism and ophthalmopathy (dated by TCRdb to the late 2010s). Concerning the study at large: Peripheral blood was sampled at the time of initial diagnosis, prior to any treatment. To identify distinguishing TCR V-J signatures, a discovery cohort of some 99 patients was used, comprising under 45 with Graves' ophthalmopathy and 57 with stable Graves' hyperthyroidism. The study also compared thyroid tissue and blood T-cell repertoires from five or six Graves' hyperthyroidism patients. The roughly 90 discovery patients were divided at random into training and test sets in a 7:3 ratio. Prospective prediction of ophthalmopathy was tested in an independent validation cohort of 18 to 20 hyperthyroidism patients and 17 patients who later progressed to ophthalmopathy. After sampling, hyperthyroidism patients received methimazole starting at 30 mg daily, and ophthalmopathy patients received high-dose intravenous methylprednisolone. The paper describes TCR Vbeta CDR3 sequencing of about 140 peripheral blood samples, made up of some 40 ophthalmopathy patients, some 80 hyperthyroidism patients and 17 progressor patients. The full study reports these points: In validation, progression to ophthalmopathy was predicted by the model with about 70% sensitivity and around 75% specificity, a median of approximately 6.5 months before onset. In cross-validation, a model built on a 13 V-J signature told ophthalmopathy apart from stable hyperthyroidism with 85% to 90% sensitivity and about 81% specificity, and in testing the same model reached 80%/75%. Most expanded thyroid clonotypes (frequency above 0.001) were also found in blood, which suggests that blood repertoires may mirror thyroid immune responses. No statistical method was used to fix the sample size in advance, and group allocation was not hidden from the investigators.

The germline V gene encodes CDR1 LNHNV and CDR2 YYDKDF (reference sequence). The CDR3 measures 16 amino acids from cysteine to phenylalanine. The sequence is cut down to CDR3 DNA, 48 bases in frame from base 1. The TCR beta CDR3 regions were amplified from the RNA transcripts. The TCR CDR3 was subjected to a first round of RT-PCR using the HTBI primer set and the Qiagen OneStep RT-PCR kit. The libraries were constructed in a second round of multiplex PCR and then size-selected and purified. Libraries were sequenced paired-end with 100 bp reads on an Illumina HiSeq2000. The original methods were these. SOAPnuke was used to process the raw data, throwing out any read that contained adapters or uncalled bases, had a mean Phred below 15, or lacked an exact constant-primer or identifier match. COPE v1.2.5 was used to merge the high-quality paired reads, and each unique nucleotide sequence was defined as a clonotype. MiTCR v1.1 was used to align clonotypes to the IMGT TRBV, TRBD and TRBJ reference segments. Analysis was restricted to V-J combinations with a frequency above 0.0001, which covered just over 98% of repertoires. The TCS score was defined as the ratio of F50 (clonal expansion) to E x V (chaos), calculated using BLOSUM62-based TCRdist between CDR3 peptides within each V-J. Welch's t-statistics and random forest reduced approximately 520 V-J features to 13, which were used in a naive Bayes classifier (R e1071). The similarity between thyroid and blood repertoires was quantified using the Morisita-Horn index. TCRdb applied fastp at Q25 and MiXCR to the public reads, then kept only in-frame beta chains. Entries are consolidated by CDR3 protein sequence, retaining the most common genes and DNA. The V and J calls were determined by TCRdb, not by the authors. This sample has about 840,000 distinct CDR3 sequences in its table, and 38% of those were observed once. The ten largest clones add up to 8.9% of the sample.

The chain is encoded by TRBV15 joined to TRBJ1-5, with a tentative D gene TRBD1 over 5 matching bases. The clonotype originates from a man aged 18 to 30 with Graves' hyperthyroidism. The specimen sequenced was blood. CDR3 protein: CASSQETGLSNQPQHF. The DNA sequence reads TGCGCCAGCAGCCAAGAGACGGGACTGAGCAATCAGCCCCAGCATTTT.